Sequencing of this T cell receptor (beta chain) was carried out in a study of blood T cell repertoires in COVID-19. Germline-derived CDR1 and CDR2 are SNHLY and FYNNEI. V dropped 5 bases and J dropped 0 bases, with 11 bases sitting between them. The CDR3 consists of 14 residues. Repertoires were generated with immunoSEQ multiplex PCR, while TCRdb's copy carries only in-frame clones and drops some. Of 150,000 to 200,000 clones in the sample, over 75% are singletons; the top ten hold 2.5% to 3%. This receptor was obtained from a woman aged 80 or over with active or convalescent COVID-19. Source material: peripheral blood. This chain connects TRBV2 to TRBJ2-7; D unresolved. Written as DNA, the CDR3 is TGTGCCAGCAGTCAAGACCGGAGCTCCTACGAGCAGTACTTC. It is translated as CASSQDRSSYEQYF. Based on the CDR3 plus reference TRBV2 and TRBJ2-7, the full variable domain is EPEVTQTPSHQVTQMGQEVILRCVPISNHLYFYWYRQILGQKVEFLVSFYNNEISEKSEIFDDQFSVERPDGSNFTLKIRSTKLEDSAMYFCASSQDRSSYEQYFGPGTRLTVT.